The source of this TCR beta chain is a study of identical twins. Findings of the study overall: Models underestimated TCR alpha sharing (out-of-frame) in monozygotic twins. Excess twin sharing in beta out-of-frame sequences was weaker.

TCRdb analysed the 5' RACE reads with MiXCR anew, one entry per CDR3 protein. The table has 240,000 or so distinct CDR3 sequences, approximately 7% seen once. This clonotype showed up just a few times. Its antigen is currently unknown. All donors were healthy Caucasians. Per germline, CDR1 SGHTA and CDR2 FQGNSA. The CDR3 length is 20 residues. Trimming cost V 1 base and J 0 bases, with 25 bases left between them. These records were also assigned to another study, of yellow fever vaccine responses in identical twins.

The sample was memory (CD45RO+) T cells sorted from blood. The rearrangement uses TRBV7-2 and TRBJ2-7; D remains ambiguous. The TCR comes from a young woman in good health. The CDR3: CASSLGWAGLSANPSYEQYF. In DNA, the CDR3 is TGTGCCAGCAGCTTAGGCTGGGCTGGTTTGTCGGCGAATCCCTCCTACGAGCAGTACTTC.